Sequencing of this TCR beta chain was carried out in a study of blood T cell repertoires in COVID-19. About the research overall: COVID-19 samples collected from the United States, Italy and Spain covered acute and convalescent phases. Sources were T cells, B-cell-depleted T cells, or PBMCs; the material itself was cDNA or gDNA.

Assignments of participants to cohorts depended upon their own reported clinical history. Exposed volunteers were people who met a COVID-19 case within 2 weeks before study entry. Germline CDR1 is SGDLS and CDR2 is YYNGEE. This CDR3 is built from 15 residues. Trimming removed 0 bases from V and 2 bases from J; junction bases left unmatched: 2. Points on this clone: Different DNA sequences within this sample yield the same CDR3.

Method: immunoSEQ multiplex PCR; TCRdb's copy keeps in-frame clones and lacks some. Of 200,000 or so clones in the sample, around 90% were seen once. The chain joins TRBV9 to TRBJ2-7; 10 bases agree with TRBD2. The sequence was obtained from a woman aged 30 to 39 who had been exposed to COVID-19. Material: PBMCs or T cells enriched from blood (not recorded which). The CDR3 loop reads CASSVGTSGTYEQYF. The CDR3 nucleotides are TGTGCCAGCAGCGTAGGGACTAGCGGAACCTACGAGCAGTACTTC.